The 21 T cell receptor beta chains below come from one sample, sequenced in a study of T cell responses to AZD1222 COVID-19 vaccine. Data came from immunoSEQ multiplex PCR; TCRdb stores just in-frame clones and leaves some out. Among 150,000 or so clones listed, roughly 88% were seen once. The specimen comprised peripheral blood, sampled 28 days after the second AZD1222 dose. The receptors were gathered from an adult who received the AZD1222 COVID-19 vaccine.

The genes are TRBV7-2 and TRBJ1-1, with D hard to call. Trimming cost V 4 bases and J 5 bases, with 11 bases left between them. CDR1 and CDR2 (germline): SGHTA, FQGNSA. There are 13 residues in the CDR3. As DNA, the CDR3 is TGTGCCAGCAGCTCTCAAGGGAAAACTGAAGCTTTCTTT. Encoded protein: CASSSQGKTEAFF.

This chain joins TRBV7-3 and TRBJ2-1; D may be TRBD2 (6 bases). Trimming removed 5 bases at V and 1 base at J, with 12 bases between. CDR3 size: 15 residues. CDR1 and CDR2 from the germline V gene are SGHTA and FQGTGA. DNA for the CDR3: TGTGCCAGCAGCCCGGGTGCGGGGTCCTACAATGAGCAGTTCTTC. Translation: CASSPGAGSYNEQFF.

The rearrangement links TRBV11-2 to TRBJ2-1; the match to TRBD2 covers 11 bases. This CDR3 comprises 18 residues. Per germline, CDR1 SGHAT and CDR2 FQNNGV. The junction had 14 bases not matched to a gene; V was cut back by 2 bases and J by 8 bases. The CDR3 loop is CASSLMGSGGAYWDEQFF. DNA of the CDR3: TGTGCCAGCAGCTTAATGGGTAGCGGGGGGGCCTATTGGGATGAGCAGTTCTTC.

CDR3 sequence (DNA): TGTGCCATCAGGGCACAGGGCTATGGCTACACCTTC. It translates to CAIRAQGYGYTF. The chain employs TRBV10-3 and TRBJ1-2; D is perhaps TRBD1 (6 bases). The CDR3 length is 12 residues. In germline, CDR1 is ENHRY, CDR2 SYGVKD. V was cut by 6 bases and J by 4 bases, with 9 bases left in between.

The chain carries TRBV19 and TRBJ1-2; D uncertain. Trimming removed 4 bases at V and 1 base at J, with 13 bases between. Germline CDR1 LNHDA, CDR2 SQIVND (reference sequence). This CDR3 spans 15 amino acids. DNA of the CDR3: TGTGCCAGTAGTACCGATAGCACCAGTAACTATGGCTACACCTTC. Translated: CASSTDSTSNYGYTF.

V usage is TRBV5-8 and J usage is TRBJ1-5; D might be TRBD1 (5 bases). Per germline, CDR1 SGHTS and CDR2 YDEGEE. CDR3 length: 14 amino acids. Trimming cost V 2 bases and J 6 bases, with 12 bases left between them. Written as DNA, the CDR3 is TGTGCCAGCAGCTTCGACAGTTATAGTCAGCCCCAGCATTTT. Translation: CASSFDSYSQPQHF.

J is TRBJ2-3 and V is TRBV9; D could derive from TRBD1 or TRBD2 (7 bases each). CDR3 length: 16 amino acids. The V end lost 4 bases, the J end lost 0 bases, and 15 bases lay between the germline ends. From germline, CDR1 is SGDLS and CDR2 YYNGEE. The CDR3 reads CASSLRGGASTDTQYF. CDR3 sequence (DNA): TGTGCCAGCAGCCTCAGGGGGGGCGCAAGCACAGATACGCAGTATTTT.

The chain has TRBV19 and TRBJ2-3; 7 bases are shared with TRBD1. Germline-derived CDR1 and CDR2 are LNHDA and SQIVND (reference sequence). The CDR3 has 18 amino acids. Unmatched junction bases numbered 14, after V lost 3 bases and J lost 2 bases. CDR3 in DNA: TGTGCCAGTAGTATGTACCAAACCCACAGGGGATTCACAGATACGCAGTATTTT. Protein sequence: CASSMYQTHRGFTDTQYF.

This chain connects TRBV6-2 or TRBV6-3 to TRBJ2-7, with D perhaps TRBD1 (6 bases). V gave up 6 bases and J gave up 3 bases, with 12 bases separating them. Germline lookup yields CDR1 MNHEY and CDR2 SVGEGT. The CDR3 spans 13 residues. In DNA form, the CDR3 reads TGTGCCAGCAGCGTGGGACACCTCTACGAGCAGTACTTC. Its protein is CASSVGHLYEQYF.

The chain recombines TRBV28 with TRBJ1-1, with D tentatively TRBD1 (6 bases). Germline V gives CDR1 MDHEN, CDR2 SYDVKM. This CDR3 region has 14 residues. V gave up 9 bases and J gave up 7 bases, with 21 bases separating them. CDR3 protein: CASHEGGGEREAFF. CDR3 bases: TGTGCCAGTCATGAAGGGGGGGGCGAACGTGAAGCTTTCTTT.

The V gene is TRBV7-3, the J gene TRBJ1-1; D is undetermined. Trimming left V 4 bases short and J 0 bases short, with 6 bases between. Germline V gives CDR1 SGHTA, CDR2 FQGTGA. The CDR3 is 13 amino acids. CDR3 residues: CASSSGMNTEAFF. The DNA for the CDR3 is TGTGCCAGCAGCTCGGGGATGAACACTGAAGCTTTCTTT. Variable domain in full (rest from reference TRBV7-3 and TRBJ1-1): GAGVSQTPSNKVTEKGKYVELRCDPISGHTALYWYRQSLGQGPEFLIYFQGTGAADDSGLPNDRFFAVRPEGSVSTLKIQRTERGDSAVYLCASSSGMNTEAFFGQGTRLTVV.

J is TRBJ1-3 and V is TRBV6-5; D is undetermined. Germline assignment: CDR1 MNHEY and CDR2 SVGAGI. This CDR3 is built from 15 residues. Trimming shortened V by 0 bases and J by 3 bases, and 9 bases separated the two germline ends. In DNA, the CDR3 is TGTGCCAGCAGTTACTCGACGGACCTTGGAAACACCATATATTTT. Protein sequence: CASSYSTDLGNTIYF.

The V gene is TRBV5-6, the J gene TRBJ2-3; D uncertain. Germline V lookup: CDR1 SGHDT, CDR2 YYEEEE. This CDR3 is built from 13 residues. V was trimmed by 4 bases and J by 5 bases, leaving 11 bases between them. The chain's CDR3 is CASSKLPKDTQYF. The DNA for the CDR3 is TGTGCCAGCAGCAAGCTCCCCAAAGATACGCAGTATTTT.

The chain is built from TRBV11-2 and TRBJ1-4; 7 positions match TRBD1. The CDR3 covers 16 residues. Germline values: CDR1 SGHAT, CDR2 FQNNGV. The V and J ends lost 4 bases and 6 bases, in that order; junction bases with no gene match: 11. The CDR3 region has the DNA TGTGCCAGCAGCTCCCTGACGACAGGGTTACATGAAAAACTGTTTTTT. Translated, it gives CASSSLTTGLHEKLFF.

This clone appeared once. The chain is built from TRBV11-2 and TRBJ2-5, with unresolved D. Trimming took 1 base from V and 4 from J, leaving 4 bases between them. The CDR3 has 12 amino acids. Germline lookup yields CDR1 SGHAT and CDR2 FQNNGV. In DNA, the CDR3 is TGTGCCAGCAGCTTAGCTTTAGAGACCCAGTACTTC. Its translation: CASSLALETQYF.

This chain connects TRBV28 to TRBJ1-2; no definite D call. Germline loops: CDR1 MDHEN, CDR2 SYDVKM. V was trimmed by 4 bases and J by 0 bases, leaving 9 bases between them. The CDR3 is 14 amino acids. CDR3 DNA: TGTGCCAGCAGTTCGACGGGTACTAACTATGGCTACACCTTC. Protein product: CASSSTGTNYGYTF.

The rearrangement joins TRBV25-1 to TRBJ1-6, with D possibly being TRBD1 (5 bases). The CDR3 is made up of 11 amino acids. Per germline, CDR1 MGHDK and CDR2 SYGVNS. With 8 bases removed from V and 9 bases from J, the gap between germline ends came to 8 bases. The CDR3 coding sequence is TGTGCCAGCGGGACTTTTTCACCCCTCCACTTT. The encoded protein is CASGTFSPLHF.

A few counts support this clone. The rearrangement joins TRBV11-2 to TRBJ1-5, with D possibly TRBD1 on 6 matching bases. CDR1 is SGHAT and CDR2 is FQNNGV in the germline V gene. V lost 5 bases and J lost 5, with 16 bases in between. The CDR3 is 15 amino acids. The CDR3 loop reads CASSQQGGGDQPQHF. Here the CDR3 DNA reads TGTGCCAGCAGCCAACAGGGAGGAGGGGATCAGCCCCAGCATTTT.

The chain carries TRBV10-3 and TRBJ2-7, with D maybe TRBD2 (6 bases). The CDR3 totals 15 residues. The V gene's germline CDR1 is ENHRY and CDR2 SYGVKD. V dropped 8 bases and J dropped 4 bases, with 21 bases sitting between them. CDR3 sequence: CAISGRESLRYEQYF. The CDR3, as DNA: TGTGCCATCTCGGGCCGGGAGTCCTTAAGGTACGAGCAGTACTTC.

The CDR3 DNA follows: TGTGCCAGCAGTTTACTCAGGGTGGGCTACACCTTC. The encoded protein is CASSLLRVGYTF. J is TRBJ1-2 and V is TRBV28, with D possibly being TRBD1 (5 bases). Trimming pared 2 bases from V and 8 bases from J, leaving 9 bases between. Germline V gene lookup returns CDR1 MDHEN and CDR2 SYDVKM. The CDR3 sequence is 12 residues long.

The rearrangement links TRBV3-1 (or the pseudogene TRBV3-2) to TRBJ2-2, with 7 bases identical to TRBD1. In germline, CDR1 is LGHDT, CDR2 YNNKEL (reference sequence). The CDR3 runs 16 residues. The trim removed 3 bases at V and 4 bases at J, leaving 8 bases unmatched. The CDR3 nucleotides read TGTGCCAGCAGCCAGACTTTCGACAGGGCCACCGGGGAGCTGTTTTTT. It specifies CASSQTFDRATGELFF.